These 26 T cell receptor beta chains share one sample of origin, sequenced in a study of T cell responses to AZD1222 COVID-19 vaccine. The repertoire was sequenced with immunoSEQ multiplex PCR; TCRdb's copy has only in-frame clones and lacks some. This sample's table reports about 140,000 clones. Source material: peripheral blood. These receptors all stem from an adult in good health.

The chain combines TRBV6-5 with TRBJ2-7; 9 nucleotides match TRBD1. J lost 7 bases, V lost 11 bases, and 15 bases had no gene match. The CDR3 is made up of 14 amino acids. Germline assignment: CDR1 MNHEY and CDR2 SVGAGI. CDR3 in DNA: TGTGCCGCAATGAGGGACAGGGACCGAGGGGAGCAGTACTTC. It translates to CAAMRDRDRGEQYF.

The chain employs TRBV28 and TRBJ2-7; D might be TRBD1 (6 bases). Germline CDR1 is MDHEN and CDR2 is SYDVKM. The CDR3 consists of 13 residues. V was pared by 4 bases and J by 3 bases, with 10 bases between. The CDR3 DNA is TGTGCCAGCAGTTCAGACAGGTACTACGAGCAGTACTTC. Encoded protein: CASSSDRYYEQYF.

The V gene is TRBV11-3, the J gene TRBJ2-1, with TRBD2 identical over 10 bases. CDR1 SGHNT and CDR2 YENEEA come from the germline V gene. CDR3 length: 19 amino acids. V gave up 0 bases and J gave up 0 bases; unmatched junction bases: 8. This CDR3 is CASSLEGTSATSSYNEQFF. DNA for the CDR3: TGTGCCAGCAGCTTAGAGGGGACTAGCGCGACCAGCTCCTACAATGAGCAGTTCTTC.

The CDR3 nucleotides read TGTGCCAGCAGCCAGGCGGATACAGGGACTTATCAAGAGACCCAGTACTTC. Protein product: CASSQADTGTYQETQYF. V gene TRBV7-9 combines with J gene TRBJ2-5, with D perhaps TRBD1 or TRBD2 (6 bases each). Trimming shortened V by 5 bases and J by 2 bases, and 21 bases separated the two germline ends. Germline V CDR1 and CDR2: SEHNR, FQNEAQ (reference sequence). The CDR3 loop spans 17 amino acids.

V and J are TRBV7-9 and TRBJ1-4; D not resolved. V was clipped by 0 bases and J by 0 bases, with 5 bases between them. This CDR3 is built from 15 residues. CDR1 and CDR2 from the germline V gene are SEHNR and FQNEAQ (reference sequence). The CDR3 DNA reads TGTGCCAGCAGCTTAGCGGGTACAACTAATGAAAAACTGTTTTTT. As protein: CASSLAGTTNEKLFF.

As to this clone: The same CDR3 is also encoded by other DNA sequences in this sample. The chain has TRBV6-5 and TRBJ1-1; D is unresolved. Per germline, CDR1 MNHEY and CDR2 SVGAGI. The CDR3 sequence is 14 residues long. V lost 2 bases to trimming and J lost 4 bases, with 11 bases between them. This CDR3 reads CASSYGQVGTEAFF. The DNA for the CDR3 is TGTGCCAGCAGTTACGGCCAGGTGGGCACTGAAGCTTTCTTT.

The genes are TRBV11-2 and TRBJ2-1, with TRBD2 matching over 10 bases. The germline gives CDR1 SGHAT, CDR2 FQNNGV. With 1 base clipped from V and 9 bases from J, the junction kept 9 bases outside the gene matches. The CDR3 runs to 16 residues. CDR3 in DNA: TGTGCCAGCAGCTTAGGGCGAGCGGGGGGGCAGGGTGAGCAGTTCTTC. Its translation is CASSLGRAGGQGEQFF.

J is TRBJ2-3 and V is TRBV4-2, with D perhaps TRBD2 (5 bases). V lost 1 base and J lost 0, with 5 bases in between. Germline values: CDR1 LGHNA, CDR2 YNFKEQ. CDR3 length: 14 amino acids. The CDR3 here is CASSQGGSTDTQYF. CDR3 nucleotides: TGTGCCAGCAGCCAAGGCGGGAGCACAGATACGCAGTATTTT.

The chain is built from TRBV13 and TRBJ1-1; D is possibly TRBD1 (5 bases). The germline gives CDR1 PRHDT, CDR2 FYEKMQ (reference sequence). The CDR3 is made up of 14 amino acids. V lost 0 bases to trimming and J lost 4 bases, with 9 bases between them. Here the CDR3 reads CASSLGLGVTEAFF. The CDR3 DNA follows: TGTGCCAGCAGCTTAGGCCTGGGGGTCACTGAAGCTTTCTTT.

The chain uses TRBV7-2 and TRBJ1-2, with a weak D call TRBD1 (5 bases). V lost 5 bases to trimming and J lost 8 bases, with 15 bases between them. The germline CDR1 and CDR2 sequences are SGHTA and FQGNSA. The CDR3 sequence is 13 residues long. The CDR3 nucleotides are TGTGCCAGCAGCCCCGGGGGGTTCAGCGGCTACACCTTC. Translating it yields CASSPGGFSGYTF.

The CDR3 coding sequence is TGTGCCAGCAGCTTTATCGCGCAGGGGGCTCGGTATGGCTACACCTTC. This gives the protein CASSFIAQGARYGYTF. V gene TRBV5-8 combines with J gene TRBJ1-2, with 8 bases aligning to TRBD1. The CDR3 totals 16 residues. The V gene's germline CDR1 is SGHTS and CDR2 YDEGEE. V shed 2 bases, J shed 5 bases, and the junction held 11 bases outside the gene matches.

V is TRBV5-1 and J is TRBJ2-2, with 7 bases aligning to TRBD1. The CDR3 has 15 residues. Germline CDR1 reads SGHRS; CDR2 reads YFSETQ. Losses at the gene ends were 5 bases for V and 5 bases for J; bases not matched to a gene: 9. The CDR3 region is CASSFARGLTGELFF. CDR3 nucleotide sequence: TGCGCCAGCAGTTTTGCCAGGGGGTTAACCGGGGAGCTGTTTTTT.

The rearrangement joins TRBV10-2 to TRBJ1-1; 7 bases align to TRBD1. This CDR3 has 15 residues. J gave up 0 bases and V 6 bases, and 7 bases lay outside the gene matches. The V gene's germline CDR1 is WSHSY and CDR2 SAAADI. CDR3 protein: CASSVGTEVNTEAFF. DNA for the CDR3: TGCGCCAGCAGCGTAGGGACAGAAGTGAACACTGAAGCTTTCTTT.

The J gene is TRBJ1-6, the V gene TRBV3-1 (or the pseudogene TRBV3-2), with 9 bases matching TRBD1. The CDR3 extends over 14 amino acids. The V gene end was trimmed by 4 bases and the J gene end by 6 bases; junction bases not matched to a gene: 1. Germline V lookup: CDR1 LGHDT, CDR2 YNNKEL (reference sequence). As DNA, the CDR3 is TGTGCCAGCAGCCTGGGACAGGGTAATTCACCCCTCCACTTT. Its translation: CASSLGQGNSPLHF.

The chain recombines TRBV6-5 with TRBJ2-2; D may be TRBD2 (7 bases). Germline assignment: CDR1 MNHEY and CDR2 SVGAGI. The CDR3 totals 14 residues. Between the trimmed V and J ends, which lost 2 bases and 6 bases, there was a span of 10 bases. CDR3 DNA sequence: TGTGCCAGCAGTTACCGGGGGGCGCCCGGGGAGCTGTTTTTT. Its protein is CASSYRGAPGELFF.

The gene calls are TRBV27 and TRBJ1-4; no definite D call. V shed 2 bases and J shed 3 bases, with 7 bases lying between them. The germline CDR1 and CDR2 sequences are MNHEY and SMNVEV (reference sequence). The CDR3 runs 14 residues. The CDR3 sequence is CASSLTTANEKLFF. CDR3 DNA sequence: TGTGCCAGCAGTTTAACCACTGCTAATGAAAAACTGTTTTTT.

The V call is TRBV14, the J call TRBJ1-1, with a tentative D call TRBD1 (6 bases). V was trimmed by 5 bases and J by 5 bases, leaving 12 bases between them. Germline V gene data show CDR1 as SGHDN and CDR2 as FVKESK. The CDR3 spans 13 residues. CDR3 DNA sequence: TGTGCCAGCAGCAGCAGGGGTTTGACTGAAGCTTTCTTT. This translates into CASSSRGLTEAFF.

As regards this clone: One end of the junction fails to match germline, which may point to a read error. CDR3 sequence (DNA): TGTGCCAGGAACTTACGACCCCGGGACTTAATTTTTCACTTC. Its translation is CARNLRPRDLIFHF. This chain uses TRBV7-3 with TRBJ2-4; TRBD2 is a possible D gene (6 bases). CDR3 size: 14 residues. Looked up from germline, CDR1 is SGHTA and CDR2 is FQGTGA. The full variable domain, rest sourced from reference TRBV7-3 and TRBJ2-4, is GAGVSQTPSNKVTEKGKYVELRCDPISGHTALYWYRQSLGQGPEFLIYFQGTGAADDSGLPNDRFFAVRPEGSVSTLKIQRTERGDSAVYLCARNLRPRDLIFHFGAGTRLSVL.

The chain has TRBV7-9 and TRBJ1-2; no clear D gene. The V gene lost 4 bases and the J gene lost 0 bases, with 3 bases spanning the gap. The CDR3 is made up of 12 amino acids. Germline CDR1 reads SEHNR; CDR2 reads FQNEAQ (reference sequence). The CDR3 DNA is TGTGCCAGCAGCTCAACTAACTATGGCTACACCTTC. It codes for CASSSTNYGYTF.

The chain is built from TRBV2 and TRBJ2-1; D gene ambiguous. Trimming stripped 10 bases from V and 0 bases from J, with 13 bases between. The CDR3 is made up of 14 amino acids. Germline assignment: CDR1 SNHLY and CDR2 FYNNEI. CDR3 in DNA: TGTGCCAAAGAAGACCCCCGCTCCTACAATGAGCAGTTCTTC. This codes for CAKEDPRSYNEQFF.

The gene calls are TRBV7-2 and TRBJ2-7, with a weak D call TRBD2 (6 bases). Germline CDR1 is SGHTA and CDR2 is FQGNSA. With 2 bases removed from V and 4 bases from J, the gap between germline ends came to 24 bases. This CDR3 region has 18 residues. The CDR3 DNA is TGTGCCAGCAGCTTAATGGTAGCGGCCCCTTCCTTGGTATACGAGCAGTACTTC. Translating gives CASSLMVAAPSLVYEQYF.

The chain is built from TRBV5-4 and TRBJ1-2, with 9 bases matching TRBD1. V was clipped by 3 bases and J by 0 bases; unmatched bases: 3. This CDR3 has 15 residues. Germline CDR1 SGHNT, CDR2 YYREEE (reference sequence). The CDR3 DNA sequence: TGTGCCAGCAGCTCCTGGACAGGGGCTAACTATGGCTACACCTTC. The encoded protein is CASSSWTGANYGYTF.

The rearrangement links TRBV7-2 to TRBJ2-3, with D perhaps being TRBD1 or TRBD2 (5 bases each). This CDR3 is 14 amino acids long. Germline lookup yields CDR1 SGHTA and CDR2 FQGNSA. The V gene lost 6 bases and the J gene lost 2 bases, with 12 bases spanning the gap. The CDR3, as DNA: TGTGCCAGCAGACCGGGACCAACCACAGATACGCAGTATTTT. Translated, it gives CASRPGPTTDTQYF.

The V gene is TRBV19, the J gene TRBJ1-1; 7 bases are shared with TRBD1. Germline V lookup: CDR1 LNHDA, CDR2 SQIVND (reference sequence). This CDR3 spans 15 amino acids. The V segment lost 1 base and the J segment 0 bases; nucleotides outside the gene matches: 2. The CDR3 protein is CASSIGDRLNTEAFF. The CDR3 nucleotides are TGTGCCAGTAGTATAGGGGACAGATTGAACACTGAAGCTTTCTTT.

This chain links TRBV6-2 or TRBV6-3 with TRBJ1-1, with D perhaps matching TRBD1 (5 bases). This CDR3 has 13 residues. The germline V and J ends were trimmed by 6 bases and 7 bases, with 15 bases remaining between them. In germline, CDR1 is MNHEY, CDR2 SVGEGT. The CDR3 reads CASSPGTGREAFF. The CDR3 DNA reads TGTGCCAGCAGCCCCGGGACGGGGCGTGAAGCTTTCTTT.

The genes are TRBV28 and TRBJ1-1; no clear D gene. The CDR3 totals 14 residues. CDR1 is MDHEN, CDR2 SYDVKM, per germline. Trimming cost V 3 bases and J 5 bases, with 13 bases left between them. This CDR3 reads CASSFVAGRTEAFF. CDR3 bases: TGTGCCAGCAGTTTTGTTGCGGGAAGGACTGAAGCTTTCTTT.